This TCR beta chain was identified in a study of blood T cell repertoires in COVID-19. Study-wide background: Acute and convalescent COVID-19 specimens originated in the United States, Italy and Spain. PBMCs, B-cell-depleted T cells, or T cells provided the cDNA or gDNA that made up the material.

Germline V gene sequence: CDR1 LNHDA, CDR2 SQIVND (reference sequence). V was clipped by 3 bases and J by 4 bases, with 13 bases between them. This CDR3 comprises 15 residues. The authors' processing: Researchers report that nucleated cell counts were estimated from reference gene primer amplification. Profiled with immunoSEQ multiplex PCR; TCRdb holds only in-frame clones, not every one. V and J calls and clone size are as listed in that table; D and trimming were resolved from the DNA. This sample has 200,000 to 250,000 clones; 80% to 90% occur once, and the top ten carry around 2.6%. Each participant's cohort was designated according to participant-reported clinical history. This clone is a singleton in its sample.

V usage is TRBV19 and J usage is TRBJ1-5, with D maybe TRBD1 (6 bases). The sample consisted of PBMCs or T cells enriched from blood (not recorded which). The receptor was derived from a woman aged 25 to 45 with acute COVID-19. The chain's CDR3 is CASSIWGLSNQPQHF. Written as DNA, the CDR3 is TGTGCCAGTAGTATTTGGGGGCTCAGTAATCAGCCCCAGCATTTT.